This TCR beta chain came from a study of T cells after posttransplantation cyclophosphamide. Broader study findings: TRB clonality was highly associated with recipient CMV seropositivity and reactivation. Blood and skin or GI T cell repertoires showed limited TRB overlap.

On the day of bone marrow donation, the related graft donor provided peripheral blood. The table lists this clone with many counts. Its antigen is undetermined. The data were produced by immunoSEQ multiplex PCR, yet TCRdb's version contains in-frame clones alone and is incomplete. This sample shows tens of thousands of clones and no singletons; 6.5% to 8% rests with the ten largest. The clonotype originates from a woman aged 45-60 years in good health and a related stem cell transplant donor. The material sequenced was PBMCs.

The CDR3 sequence is CASSSWTERNEQFF. CDR3 sequence (DNA): TGTGCCAGCAGCTCATGGACTGAGAGGAATGAGCAGTTCTTC. This chain joins TRBV7-9 and TRBJ2-1; D perhaps matches TRBD2 (5 bases). The CDR3 totals 14 residues. V shed 4 bases and J shed 7 bases, with 14 bases lying between them. Germline values: CDR1 SEHNR, CDR2 FQNEAQ (reference sequence).